Listed here is a single TCR beta chain. No antigen is known for it. This CDR3 is built from 16 residues. Germline V gene lookup returns CDR1 SGHRS and CDR2 YFSETQ. Trimming removed 0 bases from V and 0 bases from J, with 7 bases in between. The data belong to a study of T-cell reconstitution after alpha-beta-depleted transplantation in children. Notes on the study in general: Surviving recipient T cells and thymic progenitors underlay high day-60 TCRbeta diversity in some patients. By one year post-transplant, T-cell counts and diversity largely arose from T cells that were newly produced. Reports say that about two months after transplant, the alpha-beta T cells came out of several hundred graft clones that had expanded.

Unique molecular identifiers tagged the TCRbeta library. TCRdb reprocessed the PCR reads with MiXCR, giving one entry per CDR3 protein. The sample holds about 980,000 distinct CDR3 sequences, around 30% seen once. The sequence derives from a boy younger than two who had a stem cell transplant for SCID, so the T cells may come from the graft donor. The V and J genes are TRBV5-1 and TRBJ2-6; no reliable D call. The sample consisted of PBMCs, mostly from graft donor cells, taken 360 days after TCRalphabeta/CD19-depleted stem cell transplant. CDR3 protein: CASSLDGRSGANVLTF. The CDR3 nucleotides are TGCGCCAGCAGCTTGGACGGGCGCTCTGGGGCCAACGTCCTGACTTTC.